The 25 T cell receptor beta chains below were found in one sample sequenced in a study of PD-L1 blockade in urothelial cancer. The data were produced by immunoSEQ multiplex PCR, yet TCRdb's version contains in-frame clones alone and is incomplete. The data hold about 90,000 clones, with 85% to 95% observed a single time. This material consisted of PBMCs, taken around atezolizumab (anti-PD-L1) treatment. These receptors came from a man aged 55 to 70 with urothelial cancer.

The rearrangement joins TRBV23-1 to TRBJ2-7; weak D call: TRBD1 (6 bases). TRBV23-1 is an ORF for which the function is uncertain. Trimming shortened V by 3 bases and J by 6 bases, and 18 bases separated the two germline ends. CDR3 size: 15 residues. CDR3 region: CASSHDSTGPGEQYF. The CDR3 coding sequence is TGCGCCAGCAGTCATGATTCAACAGGGCCAGGCGAGCAGTACTTC.

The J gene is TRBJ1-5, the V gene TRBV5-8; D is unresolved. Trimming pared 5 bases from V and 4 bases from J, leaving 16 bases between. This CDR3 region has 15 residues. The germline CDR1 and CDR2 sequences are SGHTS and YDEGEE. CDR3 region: CASSRRRGENQPQHF. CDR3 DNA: TGTGCCAGCAGTCGCCGTCGGGGTGAGAATCAGCCCCAGCATTTT.

In DNA form, the CDR3 reads TGTGCCAGTAGTGCAGACAGGGGGCTACTGGCTGAAGCTTTCTTT. This encodes CASSADRGLLAEAFF. This chain uses TRBV19 with TRBJ1-1, with 10 bases aligning to TRBD1. The V gene's germline CDR1 is LNHDA and CDR2 SQIVND (reference sequence). The CDR3 loop spans 15 amino acids. The V segment lost 5 bases and the J segment 6 bases; nucleotides outside the gene matches: 9.

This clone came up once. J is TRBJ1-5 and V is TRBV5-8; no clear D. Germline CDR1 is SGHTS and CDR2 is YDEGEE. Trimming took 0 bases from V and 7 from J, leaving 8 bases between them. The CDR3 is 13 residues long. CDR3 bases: TGTGCCAGCAGCTTGGGGCCAAAACAGCCCCAGCATTTT. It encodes CASSLGPKQPQHF.

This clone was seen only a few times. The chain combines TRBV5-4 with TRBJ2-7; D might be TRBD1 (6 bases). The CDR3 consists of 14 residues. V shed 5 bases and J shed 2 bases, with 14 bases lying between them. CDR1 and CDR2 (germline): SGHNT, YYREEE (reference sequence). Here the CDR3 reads CASSKTGSAYEQYF. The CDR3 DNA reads TGTGCCAGCAGTAAGACAGGTTCTGCCTACGAGCAGTACTTC.

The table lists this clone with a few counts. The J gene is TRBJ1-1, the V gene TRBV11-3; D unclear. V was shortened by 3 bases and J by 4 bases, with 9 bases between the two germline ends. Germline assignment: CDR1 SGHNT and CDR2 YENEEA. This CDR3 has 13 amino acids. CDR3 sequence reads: CASSFRTLTEAFF. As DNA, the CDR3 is TGTGCCAGCAGCTTTCGTACTCTCACTGAAGCTTTCTTT.

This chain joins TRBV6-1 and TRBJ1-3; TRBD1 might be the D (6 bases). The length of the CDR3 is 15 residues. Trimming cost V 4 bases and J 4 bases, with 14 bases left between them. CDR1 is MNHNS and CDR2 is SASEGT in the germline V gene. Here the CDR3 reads CASSVHRVSGNTIYF. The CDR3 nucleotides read TGTGCCAGCAGTGTGCACAGGGTGTCGGGAAACACCATATATTTT.

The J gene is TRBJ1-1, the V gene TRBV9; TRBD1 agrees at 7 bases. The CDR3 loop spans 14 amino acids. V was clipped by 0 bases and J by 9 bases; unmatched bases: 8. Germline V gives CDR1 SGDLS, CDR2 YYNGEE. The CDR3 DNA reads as TGTGCCAGCAGCGTAGATGGGACAGCGAAAAAAGCTTTCTTT. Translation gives CASSVDGTAKKAFF.

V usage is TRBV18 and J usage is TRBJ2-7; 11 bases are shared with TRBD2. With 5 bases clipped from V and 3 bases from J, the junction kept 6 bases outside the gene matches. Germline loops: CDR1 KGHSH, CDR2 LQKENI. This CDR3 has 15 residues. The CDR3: CASSVSLAGDYEQYF. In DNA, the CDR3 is TGTGCCAGCTCAGTATCACTAGCGGGGGACTACGAGCAGTACTTC.

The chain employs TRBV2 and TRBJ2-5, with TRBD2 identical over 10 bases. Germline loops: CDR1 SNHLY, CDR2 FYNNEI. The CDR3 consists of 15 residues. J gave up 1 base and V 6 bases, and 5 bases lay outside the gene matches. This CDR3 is CASSLAGAPQETQYF. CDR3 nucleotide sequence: TGTGCCAGCAGCCTAGCGGGGGCGCCCCAAGAGACCCAGTACTTC.

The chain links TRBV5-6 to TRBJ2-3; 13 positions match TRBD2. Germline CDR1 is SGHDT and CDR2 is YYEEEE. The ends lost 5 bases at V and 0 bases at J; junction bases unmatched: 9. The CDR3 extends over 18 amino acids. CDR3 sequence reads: CASRRTSGGDSSTDTQYF. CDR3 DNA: TGTGCCAGCAGGAGGACTAGCGGGGGCGATAGCAGCACAGATACGCAGTATTTT.

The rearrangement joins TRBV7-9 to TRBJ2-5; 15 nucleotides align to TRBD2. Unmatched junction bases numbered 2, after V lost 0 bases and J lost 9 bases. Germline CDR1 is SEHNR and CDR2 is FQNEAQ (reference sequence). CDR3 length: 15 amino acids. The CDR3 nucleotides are TGTGCCAGCAGCTTAGCTGGGACTAGCGGGGGGCCCCAGTACTTC. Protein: CASSLAGTSGGPQYF.

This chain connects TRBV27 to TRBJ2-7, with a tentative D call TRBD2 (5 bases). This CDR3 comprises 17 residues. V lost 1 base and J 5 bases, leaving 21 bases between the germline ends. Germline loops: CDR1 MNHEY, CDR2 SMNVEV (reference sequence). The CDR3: CASSLYLREGLYDEQYF. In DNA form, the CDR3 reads TGTGCCAGCAGTTTATATCTTCGAGAGGGTCTTTATGACGAGCAGTACTTC.

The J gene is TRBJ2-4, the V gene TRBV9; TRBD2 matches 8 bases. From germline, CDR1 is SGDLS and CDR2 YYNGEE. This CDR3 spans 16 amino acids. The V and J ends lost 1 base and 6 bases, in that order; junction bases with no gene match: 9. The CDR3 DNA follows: TGTGCCAGCAGCGTATCCCCCTGGGCGGGGGGAAACATTCAGTACTTC. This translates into CASSVSPWAGGNIQYF.

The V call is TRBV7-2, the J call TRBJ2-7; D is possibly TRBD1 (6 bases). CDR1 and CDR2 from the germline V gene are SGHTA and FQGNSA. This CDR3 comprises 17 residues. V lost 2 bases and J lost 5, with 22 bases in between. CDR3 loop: CASSLSLSATGSHEQYF. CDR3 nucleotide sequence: TGTGCCAGCAGCTTATCCCTCTCGGCCACAGGGTCCCACGAGCAGTACTTC.

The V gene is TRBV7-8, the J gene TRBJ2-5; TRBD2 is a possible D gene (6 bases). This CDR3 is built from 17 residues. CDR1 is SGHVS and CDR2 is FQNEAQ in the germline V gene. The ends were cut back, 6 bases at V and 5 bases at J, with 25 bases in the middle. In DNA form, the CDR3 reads TGTGCCAGCAGGTCTGGGCTTACGGGAGCGGCTCAGGAGACCCAGTACTTC. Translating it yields CASRSGLTGAAQETQYF.

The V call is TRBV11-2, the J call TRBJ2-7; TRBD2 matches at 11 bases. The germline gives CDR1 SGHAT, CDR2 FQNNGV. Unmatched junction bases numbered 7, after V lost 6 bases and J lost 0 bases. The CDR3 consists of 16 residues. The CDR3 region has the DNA TGTGCCAGCAGTCTTGGGCTAGCGGGAGGCTCCTACGAGCAGTACTTC. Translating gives CASSLGLAGGSYEQYF.

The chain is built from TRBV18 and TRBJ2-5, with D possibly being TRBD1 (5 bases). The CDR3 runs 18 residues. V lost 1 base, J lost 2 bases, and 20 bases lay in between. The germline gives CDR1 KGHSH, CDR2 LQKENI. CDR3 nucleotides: TGTGCCAGCTCACCACGATGGGTAGGGGCTACCGGACAAGAGACCCAGTACTTC. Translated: CASSPRWVGATGQETQYF.

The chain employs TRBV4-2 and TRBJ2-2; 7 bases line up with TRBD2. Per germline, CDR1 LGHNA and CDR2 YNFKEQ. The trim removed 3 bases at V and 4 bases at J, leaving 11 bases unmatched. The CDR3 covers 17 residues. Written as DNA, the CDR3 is TGTGCCAGCAGCCACGACGGACAAGCGGGGCTCACCGGGGAGCTGTTTTTT. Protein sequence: CASSHDGQAGLTGELFF.

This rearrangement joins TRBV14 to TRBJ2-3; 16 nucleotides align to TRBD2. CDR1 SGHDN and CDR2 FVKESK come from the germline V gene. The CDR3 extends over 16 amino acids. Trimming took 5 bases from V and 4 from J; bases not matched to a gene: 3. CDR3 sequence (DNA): TGTGCCAGCAGCTTGGGACTAGCGGGGGGGCCAGATACGCAGTATTTT. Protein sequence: CASSLGLAGGPDTQYF.

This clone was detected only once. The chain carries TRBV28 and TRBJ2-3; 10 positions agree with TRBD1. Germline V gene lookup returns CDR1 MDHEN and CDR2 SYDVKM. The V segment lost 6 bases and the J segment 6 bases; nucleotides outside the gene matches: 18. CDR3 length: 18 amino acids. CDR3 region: CASSPWGLGTGDTDTQYF. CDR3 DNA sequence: TGTGCCAGCAGCCCCTGGGGCTTGGGGACAGGGGATACGGATACGCAGTATTTT.

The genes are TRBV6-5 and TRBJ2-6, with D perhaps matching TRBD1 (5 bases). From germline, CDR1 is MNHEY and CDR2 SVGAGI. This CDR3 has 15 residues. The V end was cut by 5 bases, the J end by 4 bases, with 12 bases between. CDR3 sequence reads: CASSPRGTGANVLTF. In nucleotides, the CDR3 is TGTGCCAGCAGTCCTAGGGGTACAGGGGCCAACGTCCTGACTTTC.

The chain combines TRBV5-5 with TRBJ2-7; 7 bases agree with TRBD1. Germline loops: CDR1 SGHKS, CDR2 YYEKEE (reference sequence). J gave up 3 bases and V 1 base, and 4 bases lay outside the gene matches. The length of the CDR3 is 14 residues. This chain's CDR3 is CASSLLTGFYEQYF. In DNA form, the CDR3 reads TGTGCCAGCAGCTTGTTGACAGGGTTCTACGAGCAGTACTTC.

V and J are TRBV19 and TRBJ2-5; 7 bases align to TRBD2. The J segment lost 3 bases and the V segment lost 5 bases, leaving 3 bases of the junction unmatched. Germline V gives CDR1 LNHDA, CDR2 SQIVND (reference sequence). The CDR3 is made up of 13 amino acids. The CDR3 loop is CASSGGREETQYF. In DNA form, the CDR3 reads TGTGCCAGTAGTGGAGGGAGGGAAGAGACCCAGTACTTC.

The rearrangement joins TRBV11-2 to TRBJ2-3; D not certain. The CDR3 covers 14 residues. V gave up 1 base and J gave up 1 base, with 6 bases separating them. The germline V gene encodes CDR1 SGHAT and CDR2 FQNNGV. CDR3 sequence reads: CASSLVPGTDTQYF. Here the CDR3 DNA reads TGTGCCAGCAGCTTAGTCCCGGGCACAGATACGCAGTATTTT.